The 28 T cell receptor beta chains in this list originate from one sample, sequenced in a study of blood T cell repertoires in COVID-19. Clones were sequenced by immunoSEQ multiplex PCR, and TCRdb holds only the in-frame ones, with some missing. The sample yields fewer than 150,000 clones, around four fifths seen once. The sample comprised peripheral blood. These receptors were taken from a woman aged 40 to 49 with acute or convalescent COVID-19.

The rearrangement uses TRBV5-4 and TRBJ2-7; 8 nucleotides align to TRBD2. Germline V gives CDR1 SGHNT, CDR2 YYREEE (reference sequence). Germline trimming cut 6 bases from V and 5 bases from J; bases unmatched to any gene: 10. The CDR3 contains 14 residues. This CDR3 reads CASISGGGKDEQYF. CDR3 in DNA: TGTGCCAGCATCTCGGGAGGGGGGAAAGACGAGCAGTACTTC.

The chain is built from TRBV19 and TRBJ2-3, with 7 positions matching TRBD1. The J segment lost 4 bases and the V segment lost 6 bases, leaving 10 bases of the junction unmatched. This CDR3 has 15 residues. Germline loops: CDR1 LNHDA, CDR2 SQIVND (reference sequence). CDR3 loop: CASSPRQGPADTQYF. CDR3 in DNA: TGTGCCAGTAGCCCGAGACAGGGTCCAGCAGATACGCAGTATTTT.

This sequence joins TRBV5-1 and TRBJ2-6; 10 positions agree with TRBD2. The CDR3 runs to 17 residues. V lost 3 bases and J lost 4; bases outside the gene matches: 7. CDR1 is SGHRS, CDR2 YFSETQ, per germline. The CDR3 bases are TGCGCCAGCAGCTGGACGGGACTAGCGAACGGGGCCAACGTCCTGACTTTC. It yields the protein CASSWTGLANGANVLTF.

This clone has just one count. CDR3 amino acids: CASKPNRGDFETQYF. Here the CDR3 DNA reads TGTGCCTCCAAACCGAACAGGGGCGACTTTGAGACCCAGTACTTC. J is TRBJ2-5 and V is TRBV19, with 7 bases that match TRBD1. The CDR3 has 15 residues. Germline CDR1 is LNHDA and CDR2 is SQIVND (reference sequence). The ends lost 11 bases at V and 5 bases at J; junction bases unmatched: 17.

The chain links TRBV7-2 to TRBJ2-7; TRBD1 matches at 8 bases. This CDR3 is 14 amino acids long. The ends lost 5 bases at V and 2 bases at J; junction bases unmatched: 5. The germline V gene encodes CDR1 SGHTA and CDR2 FQGNSA. The DNA of the CDR3 is TGTGCCAGCAGCCTACAGACAGGGGCCTACGAGCAGTACTTC. As protein: CASSLQTGAYEQYF. Based on the CDR3 plus reference TRBV7-2 and TRBJ2-7, the full variable domain is GAGVSQSPSNKVTEKGKDVELRCDPISGHTALYWYRQSLGQGLEFLIYFQGNSAPDKSGLPSDRFSAERTGGSVSTLTIQRTQQEDSAVYLCASSLQTGAYEQYFGPGTRLTVT.

The chain links TRBV19 to TRBJ2-1, with 12 bases fitting TRBD1. The junction had 10 bases not matched to a gene; V was cut back by 7 bases and J by 12 bases. CDR1 is LNHDA, CDR2 SQIVND, per germline (reference sequence). The CDR3 runs 14 residues. CDR3 bases: TGTGCCAGTATGGGACAGGGGGCGCAAGGGTGGCAGTTCTTC. It is translated as CASMGQGAQGWQFF.

In DNA form, the CDR3 reads TGCGCCAGCAGCCTCAGAGAACAGGTACAGGCCATGGGGCACACAGATACGCAGTATTTT. Protein product: CASSLREQVQAMGHTDTQYF. J is TRBJ2-3 and V is TRBV4-1; a weak D match, TRBD1 (5 bases). V gave up 4 bases and J gave up 2 bases, with 28 bases separating them. The CDR3 consists of 20 residues. Germline lookup yields CDR1 MGHRA and CDR2 YSYEKL.

The rearrangement links TRBV6-5 to TRBJ1-1, with a weak D call TRBD1 (6 bases). The V end was cut by 8 bases, the J end by 1 base, with 14 bases between. CDR1 and CDR2 (germline): MNHEY, SVGAGI. The CDR3 extends over 14 amino acids. CDR3 sequence (DNA): TGTGCCAGCCGGAGTCTGACAGGGAACACTGAAGCTTTCTTT. Amino acids: CASRSLTGNTEAFF.

The chain carries TRBV5-1 and TRBJ2-2, with 11 bases identical to TRBD2. The ends lost 0 bases at V and 2 bases at J; junction bases unmatched: 3. CDR3 length equals 17 residues. CDR1 and CDR2 from the germline V gene are SGHRS and YFSETQ. CDR3 protein: CASSLAGTSGNTGELFF. The CDR3 bases are TGCGCCAGCAGCTTGGCCGGGACTAGCGGCAACACCGGGGAGCTGTTTTTT.

The rearrangement links TRBV29-1 to TRBJ1-1; TRBD1 might be the D (5 bases). CDR1 is SQVTM, CDR2 ANQGSEA, per germline. This CDR3 is built from 11 residues. Deletions cut 7 bases from V and 4 bases from J, with 10 bases between. The CDR3 nucleotides read TGCAGCGCCGAAAGGGGCACTGAAGCTTTCTTT. Translation gives CSAERGTEAFF. The full variable domain, rest sourced from reference TRBV29-1 and TRBJ1-1, is SAVISQKPSRDICQRGTSLTIQCQVDSQVTMMFWYRQQPGQSLTLIATANQGSEATYESGFVIDKFPISRPNLTFSTLTVSNMSPEDSSIYLCSAERGTEAFFGQGTRLTVV.

The chain links TRBV3-1 (or the pseudogene TRBV3-2) to TRBJ2-1; D perhaps matches TRBD2 (6 bases). Trimming shortened V by 10 bases and J by 3 bases, and 10 bases separated the two germline ends. The germline CDR1 and CDR2 sequences are LGHDT and YNNKEL (reference sequence). The CDR3 has 12 residues. The CDR3 nucleotides read TGTGCCACCGGTAGCGGCTACAATGAGCAGTTCTTC. It is translated as CATGSGYNEQFF.

The J gene is TRBJ1-1, the V gene TRBV5-5, with 7 nucleotides matching TRBD1. The CDR3 is 14 amino acids. Trimming cost V 4 bases and J 5 bases; bases outside gene matches: 8. The germline gives CDR1 SGHKS, CDR2 YYEKEE (reference sequence). The CDR3 bases are TGTGCCAGCAGCCCAGATCTCAGGGGGACTGAAGCTTTCTTT. Amino acids: CASSPDLRGTEAFF.

The rearrangement links TRBV29-1 to TRBJ1-5, with TRBD1 as a possible D gene (5 bases). Trimming left V 8 bases short and J 0 bases short, with 14 bases between. CDR3 length equals 14 residues. Germline V gene sequence: CDR1 SQVTM, CDR2 ANQGSEA. CDR3 loop: CSITTDYSNQPQHF. The CDR3 DNA reads TGCAGCATAACGACAGATTATAGCAATCAGCCCCAGCATTTT.

V and J are TRBV18 and TRBJ1-5; TRBD1 might be the D (6 bases). V was shortened by 8 bases and J by 7 bases, with 15 bases between the two germline ends. The CDR3 runs 13 residues. Germline V CDR1 and CDR2: KGHSH, LQKENI. CDR3 protein: CASHGVRGQPQHF. As DNA, the CDR3 is TGTGCCAGCCATGGGGTCAGGGGACAGCCCCAGCATTTT. The whole variable domain, filled in from reference TRBV18 and TRBJ1-5, reads NAGVMQNPRHLVRRRGQEARLRCSPMKGHSHVYWYRQLPEEGLKFMVYLQKENIIDESGMPKERFSAEFPKEGPSILRIQQVVRGDSAAYFCASHGVRGQPQHFGDGTRLSIL.

The J gene is TRBJ2-2, the V gene TRBV5-1, with 9 bases lining up with TRBD2. Germline V gives CDR1 SGHRS, CDR2 YFSETQ. The CDR3 sequence is 16 residues long. V shed 0 bases, J shed 5 bases, and the junction held 5 bases outside the gene matches. CDR3 region: CASSLDGTSLTGELFF. CDR3 DNA: TGCGCCAGCAGCTTGGACGGGACTAGCCTTACCGGGGAGCTGTTTTTT.

The chain couples TRBV4-3 to TRBJ2-7, with D uncertain. The ends were cut back, 0 bases at V and 3 bases at J, with 9 bases in the middle. CDR3 length equals 14 residues. Per germline, CDR1 LGHNA and CDR2 YSLEER. CDR3 amino acids: CASSQDMEHYEQYF. The CDR3 DNA follows: TGCGCCAGCAGCCAAGATATGGAGCACTACGAGCAGTACTTC.

CDR3 loop: CASSSSSGYTF. CDR3 DNA sequence: TGTGCCAGCAGTTCGAGTTCTGGCTACACCTTC. The chain joins TRBV6-5 to TRBJ1-2; D is uncertain. The CDR3 spans 11 residues. The V and J ends lost 4 bases and 7 bases respectively, with 7 bases between them. Germline CDR1 and CDR2: MNHEY and SVGAGI.

The chain joins TRBV4-1 to TRBJ1-1, with TRBD1 matching 8 bases. With 4 bases clipped from V and 3 bases from J, the junction kept 13 bases outside the gene matches. Germline V CDR1 and CDR2: MGHRA, YSYEKL. The CDR3 is 17 residues long. The CDR3 here is CASSPHLDRGGHTEAFF. In nucleotides, the CDR3 is TGCGCCAGCAGCCCTCATCTTGACAGGGGCGGGCACACTGAAGCTTTCTTT.

V and J are TRBV6-6 and TRBJ1-1; TRBD1 agrees at 8 bases. The V and J ends lost 8 bases and 0 bases, in that order; junction bases with no gene match: 8. The CDR3 runs to 15 residues. In germline, CDR1 is MNHNY, CDR2 SVGAGI (reference sequence). CDR3: CASAEGQGLNTEAFF. The CDR3 DNA sequence: TGTGCCAGCGCCGAAGGACAGGGTTTGAACACTGAAGCTTTCTTT.

Details on this clone: This sample also contains other DNA sequences that code for the same CDR3. CDR3 amino acids: CASSPGQGNQPQHF. For the CDR3, the DNA is TGTGCCAGCAGCCCCGGACAGGGTAATCAGCCCCAGCATTTT. This chain joins TRBV7-9 and TRBJ1-5; 8 bases match TRBD1. The junction had 4 bases not matched to a gene; V was cut back by 5 bases and J by 4 bases. The CDR3 consists of 14 residues. Germline lookup yields CDR1 SEHNR and CDR2 FQNEAQ (reference sequence).

This chain uses TRBV5-1 with TRBJ2-1; TRBD2 matches at 10 bases. This CDR3 contains 15 residues. Germline CDR1 is SGHRS and CDR2 is YFSETQ. J was trimmed by 6 bases and V by 0 bases; bases with no gene match: 3. In nucleotides, the CDR3 is TGCGCCAGCAGCTTGGCGTCTAGCGGGGGCAATGAGCAGTTCTTC. Amino acids: CASSLASSGGNEQFF.

In DNA, the CDR3 is TGTGCCAGTAGTACCACGACTAGCGTTTACTACGAGCAGTACTTC. Amino acid sequence: CASSTTTSVYYEQYF. The gene calls are TRBV19 and TRBJ2-7; 8 positions agree with TRBD2. The V gene's germline CDR1 is LNHDA and CDR2 SQIVND (reference sequence). The CDR3 spans 15 residues. V was clipped by 4 bases and J by 3 bases; unmatched bases: 8.

This sequence joins TRBV5-1 and TRBJ1-1, with 8 bases lining up with TRBD1. The CDR3 has 14 residues. In germline, CDR1 is SGHRS, CDR2 YFSETQ. Losses at the gene ends were 1 base for V and 8 bases for J; bases not matched to a gene: 7. The CDR3 is CASSLSQGAREAFF. The DNA for the CDR3 is TGCGCCAGCAGCTTGTCTCAGGGGGCGAGGGAAGCTTTCTTT.

J is TRBJ1-2 and V is TRBV7-2; tentatively, D is TRBD1 (5 bases). V shed 3 bases and J shed 3 bases, with 11 bases lying between them. The CDR3 spans 14 residues. Germline CDR1 SGHTA, CDR2 FQGNSA. The CDR3 sequence is CASSLGTLDYGYTF. DNA of the CDR3: TGTGCCAGCAGCTTGGGGACTCTTGACTATGGCTACACCTTC.

The chain links TRBV27 to TRBJ2-7; 8 bases line up with TRBD2. Germline lookup yields CDR1 MNHEY and CDR2 SMNVEV (reference sequence). Trimming removed 2 bases from V and 0 bases from J; junction bases left unmatched: 12. This CDR3 is 18 amino acids long. CDR3 nucleotide sequence: TGTGCCAGCAGTTTACGCCCCCCGGGGGGGCTCCTCTCCTACGAGCAGTACTTC. This codes for CASSLRPPGGLLSYEQYF.

The gene calls are TRBV2 and TRBJ2-2; 7 nucleotides match TRBD2. The CDR3 spans 15 residues. Germline V gives CDR1 SNHLY, CDR2 FYNNEI. The ends lost 4 bases at V and 5 bases at J; junction bases unmatched: 7. The CDR3 coding sequence is TGTGCCAGCAGTGCGGACGGGAGGTCAACCGGGGAGCTGTTTTTT. Its protein product is CASSADGRSTGELFF.

This rearrangement joins TRBV7-9 to TRBJ2-7; 7 positions match TRBD2. CDR3 length equals 15 residues. CDR1 is SEHNR and CDR2 is FQNEAQ in the germline V gene (reference sequence). V trimming: 5 bases; J trimming: 0 bases; junction bases outside the gene matches: 7. In DNA, the CDR3 is TGTGCCAGCAGCGCCCTTGGCGGGGGCTCCTACGAGCAGTACTTC. It translates to CASSALGGGSYEQYF.

The chain joins TRBV5-8 to TRBJ2-4; D is unresolved. The CDR3 runs to 11 residues. V gave up 4 bases and J gave up 15 bases, with 14 bases separating them. CDR1 SGHTS and CDR2 YDEGEE come from the germline V gene. The CDR3 region has the DNA TGTGCCAGCAGCCTTGGTCGGTACGGGTACTTC. Translating it yields CASSLGRYGYF.